The T cell receptor beta chain described here comes from a study of identical twins. Study-wide results and caveats: Sequences that were beta out-of-frame showed weaker excess twin sharing. Potential partial confounding of zero-insertion analyses by invariant MAIT and iNKT cells was noted. Among out-of-frame alpha sequences shared by twins, low generation probability occurred in excess.

J lost 3 bases, V lost 1 base, and 6 bases had no gene match. The CDR3 covers 15 residues. Germline V lookup: CDR1 DFQATT, CDR2 SNEGSKA (reference sequence). This clonotype has a handful of counts. Its antigen remains unidentified. After template switching added a universal primer site, the resulting cDNA carried unique molecular identifiers. TCRdb recomputed calls from the 5' RACE reads with MiXCR, one row per CDR3 protein. The sample comprises about 890,000 distinct CDR3 sequences, 9% to 15% of which are singletons, and roughly 1.6% rests with the top ten. These data also featured in a second study, about yellow fever vaccine responses in identical twins.

The chain combines TRBV20-1 with TRBJ1-5; 7 bases line up with TRBD1. Sequencing used PBMCs. The receptor comes from a woman between 18 and 30 years old in good health. The chain's CDR3 is CSARVATGNNQPQHF. CDR3 coding DNA: TGCAGTGCTAGAGTTGCGACAGGGAACAATCAGCCCCAGCATTTT.